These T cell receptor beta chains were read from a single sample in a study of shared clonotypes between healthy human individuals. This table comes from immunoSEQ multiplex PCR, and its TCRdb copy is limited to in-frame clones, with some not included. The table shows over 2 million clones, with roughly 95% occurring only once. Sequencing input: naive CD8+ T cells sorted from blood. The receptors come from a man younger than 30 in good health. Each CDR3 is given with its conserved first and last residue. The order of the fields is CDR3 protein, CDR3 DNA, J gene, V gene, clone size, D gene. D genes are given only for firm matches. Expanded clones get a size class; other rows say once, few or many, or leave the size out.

CDR3: CASRRADSSYNEQFF; DNA: TGTGCCAGCAGGCGGGCGGACAGCTCCTACAATGAGCAGTTCTTC; J: TRBJ2-1; V: TRBV2; size: NA; D: NA
CDR3: CASSPRDRVNNEQFF; DNA: TGTGCCAGCAGCCCCCGGGACAGGGTCAACAATGAGCAGTTCTTC; J: TRBJ2-1; V: TRBV7-8; size: NA; D: TRBD1
CDR3: CASSYRGPPYEQYF; DNA: TGTGCCAGCAGCTACAGGGGGCCCCCCTACGAGCAGTACTTC; J: TRBJ2-7; V: TRBV27; size: NA; D: TRBD1
CDR3: CASSTRGRRQEQFF; DNA: TGTGCCAGCAGCACCCGAGGCAGGAGACAAGAGCAGTTCTTC; J: TRBJ2-1; V: TRBV21-1; size: NA; D: NA
CDR3: CSVPSPGLSDGYTF; DNA: TGCAGCGTTCCAAGTCCAGGGTTATCTGATGGCTACACCTTC; J: TRBJ1-2; V: TRBV29-1; size: NA; D: NA
CDR3: CASRMTTEAPTEQYF; DNA: TGTGCCAGCAGAATGACGACAGAGGCACCTACCGAGCAGTACTTC; J: TRBJ2-7; V: TRBV2; size: NA; D: NA
CDR3: CASSELGGAADTQYF; DNA: TGTGCCAGCAGTGAATTAGGGGGGGCGGCAGATACGCAGTATTTT; J: TRBJ2-3; V: TRBV25-1; size: NA; D: NA
CDR3: CASSGTSGATEQFF; DNA: TGTGCCAGCAGCGGGACTAGCGGGGCCACTGAGCAGTTCTTC; J: TRBJ2-1; V: TRBV27; size: NA; D: TRBD2
CDR3: CASSPWAGGNQPQHF; DNA: TGTGCCAGCAGCCCGTGGGCCGGCGGCAATCAGCCCCAGCATTTT; J: TRBJ1-5; V: TRBV7-9; size: NA; D: NA
CDR3: CASSQDRGAYEQYF; DNA: TGCGCCAGCAGCCAAGATCGAGGAGCCTACGAGCAGTACTTC; J: TRBJ2-7; V: TRBV4-3; size: NA; D: NA
CDR3: CASRVTGGGSYEQYF; DNA: TGTGCCAGCAGGGTGACAGGGGGAGGCTCCTACGAGCAGTACTTC; J: TRBJ2-7; V: TRBV27; size: NA; D: TRBD1
CDR3: CATTVTGGYSPLHF; DNA: TGTGCCACCACGGTCACAGGAGGATATTCACCCCTCCACTTT; J: TRBJ1-6; V: TRBV15; size: NA; D: NA
CDR3: CAISETGDHYEQYF; DNA: TGTGCCATCAGTGAGACAGGGGATCACTACGAGCAGTACTTC; J: TRBJ2-7; V: TRBV10-3; size: NA; D: TRBD1
CDR3: CASSEGKVAGGIYEQFF; DNA: TGTGCCAGCAGTGAAGGGAAGGTAGCGGGAGGGATTTATGAGCAGTTCTTC; J: TRBJ2-1; V: TRBV2; size: NA; D: TRBD2
CDR3: CASSLGTGGSYEQYF; DNA: TGTGCTAGCAGCTTGGGAACCGGGGGATCCTACGAGCAGTACTTC; J: TRBJ2-7; V: TRBV7-7; size: NA; D: NA
CDR3: CASSLAGNTIYF; DNA: TGTGCCAGCAGCTTAGCCGGAAACACCATATATTTT; J: TRBJ1-3; V: TRBV5-5; size: NA; D: NA
CDR3: CASNQGAYEQYF; DNA: TGTGCCAGCAACCAGGGGGCATACGAGCAGTACTTC; J: TRBJ2-7; V: TRBV28; size: NA; D: TRBD1
CDR3: CASSYSVGSYEQYF; DNA: TGTGCCAGCAGTTACTCCGTCGGGAGCTACGAGCAGTACTTC; J: TRBJ2-7; V: TRBV6-5; size: NA; D: NA
CDR3: CASMDSTNEKLFF; DNA: TGTGCCAGCATGGATTCAACTAATGAAAAACTGTTTTTT; J: TRBJ1-4; V: TRBV7-9; size: NA; D: NA
CDR3: CASSIWREGSYEQYF; DNA: TGTGCCAGTAGTATTTGGCGGGAGGGCTCCTACGAGCAGTACTTC; J: TRBJ2-7; V: TRBV19; size: NA; D: TRBD2
CDR3: CASIGHLANTGELFF; DNA: TGTGCCAGCATTGGACACCTTGCGAACACCGGGGAGCTGTTTTTT; J: TRBJ2-2; V: TRBV2; size: NA; D: NA
CDR3: CASSIVALGGKNIQYF; DNA: TGTGCCAGTAGTATCGTAGCCTTAGGAGGGAAAAACATTCAGTACTTC; J: TRBJ2-4; V: TRBV19; size: NA; D: NA
CDR3: CASSFPGAVGYTF; DNA: TGTGCCAGCAGTTTTCCGGGGGCCGTTGGCTACACCTTC; J: TRBJ1-2; V: TRBV28; size: NA; D: NA
CDR3: CASSIEPGRVNEQYF; DNA: TGCGCCAGCAGCATAGAGCCGGGCAGGGTGAACGAGCAGTACTTC; J: TRBJ2-7; V: TRBV4-1; size: NA; D: NA
CDR3: CASGLINGGNRNGQYF; DNA: TGTGCTAGTGGTTTGATAAACGGAGGGAACCGAAACGGGCAGTACTTC; J: TRBJ2-7; V: TRBV12-5; size: NA; D: NA
CDR3: CASTESSYNEQFF; DNA: TGTGCCAGCACTGAGAGCTCCTACAATGAGCAGTTCTTC; J: TRBJ2-1; V: TRBV28; size: few; D: NA
CDR3: CASSARTGMNTEAFF; DNA: TGTGCCAGCAGTGCCCGGACAGGGATGAACACTGAAGCTTTCTTT; J: TRBJ1-1; V: TRBV28; size: NA; D: TRBD1
CDR3: CASSEWVRAGYEQYF; DNA: TGTGCCAGCAGTGAATGGGTCAGAGCAGGGTACGAGCAGTACTTC; J: TRBJ2-7; V: TRBV6-1; size: once; D: NA
CDR3: CASSGERGTGTMAGELFF; DNA: TGTGCCAGCAGCGGTGAGAGGGGGACAGGTACTATGGCCGGGGAGCTGTTTTTT; J: TRBJ2-2; V: TRBV5-6; size: once; D: TRBD1
CDR3: CASTLAGGGNEQFF; DNA: TGTGCAAGCACCTTAGCGGGAGGGGGTAATGAGCAGTTCTTC; J: TRBJ2-1; V: TRBV6-6; size: once; D: TRBD2
CDR3: CASSQDGGPHYEQYF; DNA: TGCGCCAGCAGCCAAGATGGGGGTCCCCACTACGAGCAGTACTTC; J: TRBJ2-7; V: TRBV4-3; size: NA; D: NA
CDR3: CASSQDTVYEQYF; DNA: TGCGCCAGCAGCCAAGATACCGTGTACGAGCAGTACTTC; J: TRBJ2-7; V: TRBV4-3; size: NA; D: NA
CDR3: CASSLVDRSYEQYF; DNA: TGTGCCAGCAGCTTAGTGGATAGATCCTACGAGCAGTACTTC; J: TRBJ2-7; V: TRBV7-2; size: NA; D: NA
CDR3: CASRLAPGYYGYTF; DNA: TGCGCCAGCAGGTTAGCTCCTGGATACTATGGCTACACCTTC; J: TRBJ1-2; V: TRBV5-1; size: NA; D: NA
CDR3: CASSHSGRASYEQYF; DNA: TGTGCCAGCAGTCATAGCGGGAGGGCTTCCTACGAGCAGTACTTC; J: TRBJ2-7; V: TRBV27; size: NA; D: TRBD2
CDR3: CASSPGQVDGNTIYF; DNA: TGTGCCAGCAGTCCAGGACAGGTAGATGGAAACACCATATATTTT; J: TRBJ1-3; V: TRBV11-2; size: once; D: TRBD1
CDR3: CASSDPGPYGEQYF; DNA: TGTGCCAGCAGTGACCCGGGACCGTATGGGGAGCAGTACTTC; J: TRBJ2-7; V: TRBV6-1; size: NA; D: NA
CDR3: CASSFPQNTEAFF; DNA: TGTGCCAGCAGCTTTCCCCAGAACACTGAAGCTTTCTTT; J: TRBJ1-1; V: TRBV7-9; size: NA; D: NA
CDR3: CASSWDRTEAFF; DNA: TGTGCCAGCAGCTGGGATAGGACTGAAGCTTTCTTT; J: TRBJ1-1; V: TRBV5-4; size: NA; D: NA
CDR3: CASSYSGWSGDYEQYF; DNA: TGTGCCAGCAGTTACTCGGGATGGTCCGGAGACTACGAGCAGTACTTC; J: TRBJ2-7; V: TRBV6-6; size: NA; D: NA